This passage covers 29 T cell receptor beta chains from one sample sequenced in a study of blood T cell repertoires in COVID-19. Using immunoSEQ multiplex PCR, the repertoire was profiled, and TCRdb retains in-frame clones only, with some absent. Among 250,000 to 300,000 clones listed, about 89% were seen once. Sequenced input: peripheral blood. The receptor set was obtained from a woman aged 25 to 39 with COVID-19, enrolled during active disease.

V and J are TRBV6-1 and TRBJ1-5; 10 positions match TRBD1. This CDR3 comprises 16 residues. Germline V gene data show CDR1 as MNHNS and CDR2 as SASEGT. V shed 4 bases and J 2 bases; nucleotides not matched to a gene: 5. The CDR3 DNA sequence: TGTGCCAGCAGTGGCCGGACAGGGGGAGGCAATCAGCCCCAGCATTTT. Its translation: CASSGRTGGGNQPQHF.

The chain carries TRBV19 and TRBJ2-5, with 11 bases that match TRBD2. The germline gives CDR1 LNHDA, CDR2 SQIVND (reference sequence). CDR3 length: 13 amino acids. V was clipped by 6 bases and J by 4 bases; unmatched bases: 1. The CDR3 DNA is TGTGCCAGTAGCGGACTAGCGGGAGAGACCCAGTACTTC. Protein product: CASSGLAGETQYF.

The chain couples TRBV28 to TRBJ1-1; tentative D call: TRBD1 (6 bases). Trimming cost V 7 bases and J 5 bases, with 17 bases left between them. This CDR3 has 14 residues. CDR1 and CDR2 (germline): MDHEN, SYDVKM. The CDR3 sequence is CASNGPRGGTEAFF. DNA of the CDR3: TGTGCCAGCAACGGCCCCAGGGGTGGGACTGAAGCTTTCTTT. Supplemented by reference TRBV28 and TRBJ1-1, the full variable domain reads DVKVTQSSRYLVKRTGEKVFLECVQDMDHENMFWYRQDPGLGLRLIYFSYDVKMKEKGDIPEGYSVSREKKERFSLILESASTNQTSMYLCASNGPRGGTEAFFGQGTRLTVV.

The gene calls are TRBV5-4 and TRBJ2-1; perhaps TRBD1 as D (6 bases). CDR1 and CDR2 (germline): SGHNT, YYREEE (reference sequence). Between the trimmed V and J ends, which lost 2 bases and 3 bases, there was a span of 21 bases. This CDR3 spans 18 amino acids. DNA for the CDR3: TGTGCCAGCAGCTTCGGTAACGGGATAGCAGGGGTCTACAATGAGCAGTTCTTC. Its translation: CASSFGNGIAGVYNEQFF. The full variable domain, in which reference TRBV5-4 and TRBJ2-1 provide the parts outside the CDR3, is ETGVTQSPTHLIKTRGQQVTLRCSSQSGHNTVSWYQQALGQGPQFIFQYYREEENGRGNFPPRFSGLQFPNYSSELNVNALELDDSALYLCASSFGNGIAGVYNEQFFGPGTRLTVL.

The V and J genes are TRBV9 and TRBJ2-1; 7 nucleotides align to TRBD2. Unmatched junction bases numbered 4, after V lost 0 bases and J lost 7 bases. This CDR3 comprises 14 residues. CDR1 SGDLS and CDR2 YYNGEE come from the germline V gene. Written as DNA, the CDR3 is TGTGCCAGCAGCGTAGAGCTAGCGGCAAATGAGCAGTTCTTC. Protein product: CASSVELAANEQFF.

CDR3 sequence reads: CASTSELNTEAFF. The CDR3 coding sequence is TGTGCCAGCACTAGCGAATTGAACACTGAAGCTTTCTTT. V is TRBV6-5 and J is TRBJ1-1, with no clear D. This CDR3 has 13 amino acids. V gave up 7 bases and J gave up 0 bases, with 9 bases separating them. CDR1 MNHEY and CDR2 SVGAGI come from the germline V gene.

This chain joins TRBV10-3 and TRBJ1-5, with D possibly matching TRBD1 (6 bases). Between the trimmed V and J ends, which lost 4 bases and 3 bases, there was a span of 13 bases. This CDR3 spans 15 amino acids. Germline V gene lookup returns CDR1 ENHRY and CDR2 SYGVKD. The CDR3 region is CAISAGAVPNQPQHF. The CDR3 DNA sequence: TGTGCCATCAGTGCAGGGGCAGTCCCCAATCAGCCCCAGCATTTT.

The CDR3 region has the DNA TGTGCCAGCAGTTTGGGGGGGCGCACCTACGAGCAGTACTTC. Its protein product is CASSLGGRTYEQYF. J is TRBJ2-7 and V is TRBV27, with a weak D call TRBD2 (7 bases). The CDR3 length is 14 residues. Germline CDR1 and CDR2: MNHEY and SMNVEV (reference sequence). Trimming took 3 bases from V and 2 from J, leaving 11 bases between them.

This CDR3 is CASRRGEGQPQHF. As DNA, the CDR3 is TGCGCCAGCCGCCGAGGGGAGGGACAGCCCCAGCATTTT. The chain uses TRBV5-1 and TRBJ1-5, with a weak D call TRBD1 (5 bases). This CDR3 region has 13 residues. Germline values: CDR1 SGHRS, CDR2 YFSETQ. Trimming stripped 7 bases from V and 7 bases from J, with 15 bases between.

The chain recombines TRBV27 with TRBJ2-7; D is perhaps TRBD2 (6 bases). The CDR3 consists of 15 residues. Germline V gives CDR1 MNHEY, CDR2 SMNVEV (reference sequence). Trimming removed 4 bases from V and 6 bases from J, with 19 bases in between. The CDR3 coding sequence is TGTGCCAGCAGTTCCGTTTTAGCGGAAGTGCGCGAGCAGTACTTC. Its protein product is CASSSVLAEVREQYF.

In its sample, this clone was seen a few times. CDR3 loop: CASSPEGENTEAFF. The CDR3 bases are TGTGCCAGCTCACCCGAGGGAGAGAACACTGAAGCTTTCTTT. V and J are TRBV18 and TRBJ1-1; D uncertain. The CDR3 runs to 14 residues. The V and J ends lost 3 bases and 1 base respectively, with 9 bases between them. The V gene's germline CDR1 is KGHSH and CDR2 LQKENI.

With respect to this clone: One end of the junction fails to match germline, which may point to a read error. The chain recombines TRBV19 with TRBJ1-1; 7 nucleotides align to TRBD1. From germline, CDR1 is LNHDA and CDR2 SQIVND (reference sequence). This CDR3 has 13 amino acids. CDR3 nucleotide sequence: TGTGCCAGTAGTAGTACCGGACAGGCCAAGAAGAAGTTT. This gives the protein CASSSTGQAKKKF.

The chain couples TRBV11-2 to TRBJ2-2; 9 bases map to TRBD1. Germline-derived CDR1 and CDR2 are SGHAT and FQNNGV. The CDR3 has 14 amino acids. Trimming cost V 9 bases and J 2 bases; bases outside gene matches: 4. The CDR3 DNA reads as TGTGCCAGTTCGGGACAGGGTAACACCGGGGAGCTGTTTTTT. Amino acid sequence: CASSGQGNTGELFF.

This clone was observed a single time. DNA of the CDR3: TGTGCCAGCAGTGACCCACGCGTTAGGACAGTTAGCAATCAGCCCCAGCATTTT. Residues: CASSDPRVRTVSNQPQHF. This chain uses TRBV6-4 with TRBJ1-5, with TRBD1 as a possible D gene (6 bases). The CDR3 contains 18 residues. V dropped 2 bases and J dropped 0 bases, with 17 bases sitting between them. Germline assignment: CDR1 MRHNA and CDR2 SNTAGT.

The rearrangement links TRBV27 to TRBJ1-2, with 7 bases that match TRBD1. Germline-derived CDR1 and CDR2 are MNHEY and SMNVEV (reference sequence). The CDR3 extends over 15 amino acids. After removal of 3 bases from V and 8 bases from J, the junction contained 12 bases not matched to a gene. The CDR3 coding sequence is TGTGCCAGCAGTTTTACGGGACAGCGACAGAAGGGCTACACCTTC. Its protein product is CASSFTGQRQKGYTF.

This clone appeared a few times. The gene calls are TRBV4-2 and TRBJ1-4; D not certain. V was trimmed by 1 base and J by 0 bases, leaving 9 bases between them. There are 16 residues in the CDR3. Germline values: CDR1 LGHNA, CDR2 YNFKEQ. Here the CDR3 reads CASSQVSSATNEKLFF. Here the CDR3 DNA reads TGTGCCAGCAGCCAAGTTTCGTCCGCAACTAATGAAAAACTGTTTTTT.

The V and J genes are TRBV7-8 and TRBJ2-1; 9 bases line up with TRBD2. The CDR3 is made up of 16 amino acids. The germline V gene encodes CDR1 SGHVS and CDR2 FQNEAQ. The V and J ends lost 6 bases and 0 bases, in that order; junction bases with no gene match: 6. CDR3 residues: CASREVSGSSYNEQFF. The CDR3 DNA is TGTGCCAGCAGGGAAGTTAGCGGGAGCTCCTACAATGAGCAGTTCTTC.

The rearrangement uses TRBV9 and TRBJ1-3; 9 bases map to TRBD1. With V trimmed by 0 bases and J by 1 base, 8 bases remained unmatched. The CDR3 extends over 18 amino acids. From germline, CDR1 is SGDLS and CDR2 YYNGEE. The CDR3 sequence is CASSVDYLGTGSGNTIYF. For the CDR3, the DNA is TGTGCCAGCAGCGTAGATTATTTGGGGACAGGGTCTGGAAACACCATATATTTT.

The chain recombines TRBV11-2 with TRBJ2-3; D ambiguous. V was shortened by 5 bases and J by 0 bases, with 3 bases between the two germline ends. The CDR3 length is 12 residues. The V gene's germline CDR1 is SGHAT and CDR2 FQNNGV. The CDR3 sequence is CASSPSTDTQYF. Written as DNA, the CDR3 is TGTGCCAGCAGCCCAAGCACAGATACGCAGTATTTT.

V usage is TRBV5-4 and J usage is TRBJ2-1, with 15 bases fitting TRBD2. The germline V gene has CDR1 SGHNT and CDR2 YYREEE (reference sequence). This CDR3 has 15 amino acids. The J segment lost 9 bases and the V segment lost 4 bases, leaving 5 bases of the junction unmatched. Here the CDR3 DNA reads TGTGCCAGCAGCGGCTCGGGACTAGCGGGAGGTGAGCAGTTCTTC. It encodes CASSGSGLAGGEQFF. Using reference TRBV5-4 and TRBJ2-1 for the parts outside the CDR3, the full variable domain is ETGVTQSPTHLIKTRGQQVTLRCSSQSGHNTVSWYQQALGQGPQFIFQYYREEENGRGNFPPRFSGLQFPNYSSELNVNALELDDSALYLCASSGSGLAGGEQFFGPGTRLTVL.

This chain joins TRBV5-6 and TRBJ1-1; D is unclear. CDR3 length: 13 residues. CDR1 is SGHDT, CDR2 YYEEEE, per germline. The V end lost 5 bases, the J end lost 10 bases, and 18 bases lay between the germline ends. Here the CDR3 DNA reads TGTGCCAGCAGTTTCGCGGGGTCGCCTGGAGCTTTCTTT. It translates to CASSFAGSPGAFF.

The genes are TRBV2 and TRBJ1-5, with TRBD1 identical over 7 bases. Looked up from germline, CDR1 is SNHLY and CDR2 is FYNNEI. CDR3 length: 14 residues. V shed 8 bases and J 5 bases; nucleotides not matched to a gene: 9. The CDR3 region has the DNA TGTGCCAGCCAGGGGGGAAAAGGGGATCAGCCCCAGCATTTT. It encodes CASQGGKGDQPQHF.

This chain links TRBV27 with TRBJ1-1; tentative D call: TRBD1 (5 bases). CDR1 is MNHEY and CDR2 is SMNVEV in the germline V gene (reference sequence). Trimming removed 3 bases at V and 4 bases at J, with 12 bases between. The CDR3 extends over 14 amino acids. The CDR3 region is CASSFGSGGTEAFF. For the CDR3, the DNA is TGTGCCAGCAGTTTCGGCTCGGGGGGCACTGAAGCTTTCTTT.

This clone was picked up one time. CDR3 sequence reads: CSVVTGTAGANVLTF. The CDR3 region has the DNA TGCAGCGTTGTTACCGGGACAGCTGGGGCCAACGTCCTGACTTTC. The chain uses TRBV29-1 and TRBJ2-6, with 7 bases identical to TRBD1. CDR1 is SQVTM, CDR2 ANQGSEA, per germline. CDR3 length equals 15 residues. V lost 4 bases, J lost 2 bases, and 5 bases stayed unmatched.

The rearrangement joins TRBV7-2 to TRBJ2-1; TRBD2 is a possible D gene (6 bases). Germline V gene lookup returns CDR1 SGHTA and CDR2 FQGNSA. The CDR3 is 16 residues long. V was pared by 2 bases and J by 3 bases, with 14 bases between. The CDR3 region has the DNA TGTGCCAGCAGCTTACTGTGGGCTAGCGTCTACAATGAGCAGTTCTTC. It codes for CASSLLWASVYNEQFF.

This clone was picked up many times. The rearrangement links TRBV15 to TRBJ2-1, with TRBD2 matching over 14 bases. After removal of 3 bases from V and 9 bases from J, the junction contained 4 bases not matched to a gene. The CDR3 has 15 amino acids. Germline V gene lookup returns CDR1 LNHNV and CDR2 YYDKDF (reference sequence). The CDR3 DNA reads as TGTGCCACCAGCAGTGGGACTAGCGGGAGTATTGAGCAGTTCTTC. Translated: CATSSGTSGSIEQFF.

The DNA for the CDR3 is TGTGCCAGCAGCTTCGGCAGGGGCGCAGATACGCAGTATTTT. Translated, it gives CASSFGRGADTQYF. V and J are TRBV5-6 and TRBJ2-3, with D possibly TRBD1 on 6 matching bases. This CDR3 spans 14 amino acids. V was shortened by 2 bases and J by 4 bases, with 11 bases between the two germline ends. From germline, CDR1 is SGHDT and CDR2 YYEEEE.

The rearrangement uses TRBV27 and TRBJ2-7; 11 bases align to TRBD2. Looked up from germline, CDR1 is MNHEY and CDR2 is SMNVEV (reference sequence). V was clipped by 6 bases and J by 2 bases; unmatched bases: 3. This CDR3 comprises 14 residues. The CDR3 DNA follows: TGTGCCAGCAGGGGGACTAGCGGAACCTACGAGCAGTACTTC. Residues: CASRGTSGTYEQYF.

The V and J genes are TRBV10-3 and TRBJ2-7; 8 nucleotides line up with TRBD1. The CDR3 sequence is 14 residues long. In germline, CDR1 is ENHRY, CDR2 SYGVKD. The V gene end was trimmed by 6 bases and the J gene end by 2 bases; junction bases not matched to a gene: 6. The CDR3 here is CAIRSGQETYEQYF. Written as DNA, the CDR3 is TGTGCCATCAGATCGGGACAGGAGACCTACGAGCAGTACTTC.